This TCR beta chain comes out of a study of T cells after posttransplantation cyclophosphamide. Losses at the gene ends were 2 bases for V and 4 bases for J; bases not matched to a gene: 6. Germline CDR1 reads SGDLS; CDR2 reads YYNGEE. This CDR3 is 15 amino acids long. Notes on the study in general: TRB overlap between skin or GI tissue T cells and blood was limited.

Concerning this clone itself: Its target is unknown.

Data came from immunoSEQ multiplex PCR; TCRdb stores just in-frame clones and leaves some out. This sample has 6,000 to 7,500 clones, with more than 65% found just once. Treatment was busulfan-fludarabine conditioning, a marrow graft, and cyclophosphamide on days +3 and +4. The input for sequencing was PBMCs, taken after allogeneic stem cell transplant with posttransplant cyclophosphamide. The V and J genes are TRBV9 and TRBJ1-1; 9 nucleotides align to TRBD1. The receptor's source is a female patient aged 50-65 years who received an allogeneic stem cell transplant from a related donor, was CMV-positive, and had no GVHD. A subset of T cells may come from the graft donor. In nucleotides, the CDR3 is TGTGCCAGCAGCGTCGCACAGGGGGCGCTCACTGAAGCTTTCTTT. Residues: CASSVAQGALTEAFF. The full variable domain, its missing parts supplied by reference TRBV9 and TRBJ1-1, is DSGVTQTPKHLITATGQRVTLRCSPRSGDLSVYWYQQSLDQGLQFLIQYYNGEERAKGNILERFSAQQFPDLHSELNLSSLELGDSALYFCASSVAQGALTEAFFGQGTRLTVV.